This entry concerns a single TCR beta chain. The antigen remains undetermined. This entry comes from a study of shared clonotypes between healthy human individuals. Data came from immunoSEQ multiplex PCR; TCRdb stores just in-frame clones and leaves some out. The profile shows some 2,500,000 clones, over 85% of them singletons. Findings and caveats of the study: Investigators expected sequencing depth to affect clonotype sharing among donors.

V lost 2 bases to trimming and J lost 5 bases; unmatched junction nucleotides: 7. Germline V gives CDR1 WSHSY, CDR2 SAAADI. The CDR3 has 15 residues. The CD4+ fraction was divided into a CD45RA+ naive subset and a CD45RA-negative memory subset. This chain joins TRBV10-2 and TRBJ2-7, with 9 bases fitting TRBD2. The source of this sequence is a man younger than 35 in good health. Some clones in this sample may be carry-over from other donors' samples. Sequencing input: naive CD4+ T cells from PBMCs. Subset noted: CD45RA+ positively selected. This chain's CDR3 is CASSERLAGAHEQYF. The DNA of the CDR3 is TGCGCCAGCAGTGAGCGCTTAGCGGGAGCCCACGAGCAGTACTTC.